A single TCR beta chain is shown here with its context. Its antigen is not yet known. Base quality data are lacking; no much larger clone is found one base away. The data stem from a study of T cells in narcolepsy (dated by TCRdb to between 2018 and 2020). Context from the whole study: Healthy control donors were enrolled in the study alongside patients who had narcolepsy type 1 or type 2 (NT1, NT2). Autoreactive T cells targeting hypocretin neuron self-antigens (hypocretin, TRIB2) were sought in narcolepsy patients, and TCR Vbeta sequencing was used to track clonotypes in blood and CSF. Study-wide conclusions, independent of this receptor: HCRT-specific and TRIB2-specific autoreactive clonotypes were highlighted in plots that compared CD4+ T cell clonotypes in CSF versus blood from the same patient. Autoreactive clonotypes were reported to be detected serially in the blood of the same patients and of different patients, but not in the blood of healthy controls. Some blood memory CD4+ repertoires from patients and controls contained no sequences matching autoreactive T cell clones. Patients and controls had comparable numbers of sequenced blood memory CD4+ clonotypes, averaging about 39,000 and 30,000, respectively.

Memory CD4+ T cells were sorted ex vivo from peripheral blood of narcolepsy patients and healthy controls for TCR Vbeta sequencing. The germline V gene sets CDR1 to LGHNT and CDR2 to FRNRAP. Spanning cysteine to phenylalanine, the CDR3 consists of 12 amino acids. Of the read, only the CDR3 DNA is kept; its 36 bases are in frame from base 1. A distance of 10 bases separates the germline ends of V and J, which lose 5 bases and 6 bases respectively. Libraries were built with the immunoSEQ multiplex PCR assay. TCRdb mirrors the immuneACCESS table, restricted to in-frame sequences. Some clones are absent from its copies; in checked studies, under half trace to an unresolved V gene, and the reason for the others is unknown. The sample table holds approximately 30,000 clones, of which around 80% were seen once. The top ten clones comprise 0.85% to 1.2% of the sample.

What was sequenced was memory (CD45RA-) CD4+ T cells from blood. What this sample's cell subset or site label stands for: memory T cells sorted ex vivo from peripheral blood. This TCR was recovered from a human donor in good health. The sequence links TRBV12-5 to TRBJ1-1; the D segment cannot be called with confidence. The sequence in DNA is TGTGCTAGTGGTCGGGAAAGATCTGAAGCTTTCTTT. This sequence encodes CASGRERSEAFF.